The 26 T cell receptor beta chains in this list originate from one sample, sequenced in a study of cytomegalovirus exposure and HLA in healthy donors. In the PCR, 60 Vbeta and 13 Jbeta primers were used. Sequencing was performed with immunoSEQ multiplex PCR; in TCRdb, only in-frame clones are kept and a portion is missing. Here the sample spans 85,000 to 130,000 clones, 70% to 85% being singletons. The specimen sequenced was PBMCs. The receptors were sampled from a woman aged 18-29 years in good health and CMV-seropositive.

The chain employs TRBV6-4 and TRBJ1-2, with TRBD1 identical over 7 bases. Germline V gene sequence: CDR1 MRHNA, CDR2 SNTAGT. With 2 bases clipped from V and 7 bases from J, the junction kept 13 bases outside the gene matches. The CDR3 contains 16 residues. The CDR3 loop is CASSDTATGNVRGYTF. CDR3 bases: TGTGCCAGCAGTGACACCGCGACAGGGAATGTCCGTGGCTACACCTTC.

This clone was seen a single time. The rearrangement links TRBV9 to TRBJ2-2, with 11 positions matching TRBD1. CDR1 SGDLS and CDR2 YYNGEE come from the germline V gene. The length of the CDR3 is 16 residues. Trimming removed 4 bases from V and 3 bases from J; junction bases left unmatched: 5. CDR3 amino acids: CASSQRTGGYTGELFF. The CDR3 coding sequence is TGTGCCAGCAGCCAAAGGACAGGGGGCTACACCGGGGAGCTGTTTTTT.

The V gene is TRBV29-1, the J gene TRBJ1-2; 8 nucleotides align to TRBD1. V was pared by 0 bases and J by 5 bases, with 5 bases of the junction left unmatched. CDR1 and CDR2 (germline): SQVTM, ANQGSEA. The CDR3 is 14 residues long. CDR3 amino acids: CSVEDDRGPYGYTF. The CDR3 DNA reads TGCAGCGTTGAAGACGACAGGGGACCATATGGCTACACCTTC.

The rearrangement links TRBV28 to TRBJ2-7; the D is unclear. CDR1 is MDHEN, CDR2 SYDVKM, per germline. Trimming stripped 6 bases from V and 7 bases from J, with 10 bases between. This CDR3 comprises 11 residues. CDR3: CASSRGWEQYF. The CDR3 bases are TGTGCCAGCAGCCGCGGCTGGGAGCAGTACTTC.

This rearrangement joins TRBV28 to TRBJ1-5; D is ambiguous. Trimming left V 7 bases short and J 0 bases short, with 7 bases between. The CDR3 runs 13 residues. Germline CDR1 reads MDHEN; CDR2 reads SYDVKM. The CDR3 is CASTLYSNQPQHF. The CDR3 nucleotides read TGTGCCAGCACCCTTTATAGCAATCAGCCCCAGCATTTT.

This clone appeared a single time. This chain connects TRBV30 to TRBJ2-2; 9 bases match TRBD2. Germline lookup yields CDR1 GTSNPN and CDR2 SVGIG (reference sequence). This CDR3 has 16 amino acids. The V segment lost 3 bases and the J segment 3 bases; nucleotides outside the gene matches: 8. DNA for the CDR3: TGTGCCTGGAGATTGGCGGGAGGGCGGGACACCGGGGAGCTGTTTTTT. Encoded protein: CAWRLAGGRDTGELFF.

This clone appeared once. Here the CDR3 DNA reads TGTGCCAGCAGCTTTAACCCGGGAGGGCCGGGGTACAATGAGCAGTTCTTC. Protein: CASSFNPGGPGYNEQFF. The rearrangement links TRBV7-8 to TRBJ2-1; 8 bases are a match to TRBD2. From germline, CDR1 is SGHVS and CDR2 FQNEAQ. The CDR3 runs 17 residues. V shed 3 bases, J shed 4 bases, and the junction held 11 bases outside the gene matches.

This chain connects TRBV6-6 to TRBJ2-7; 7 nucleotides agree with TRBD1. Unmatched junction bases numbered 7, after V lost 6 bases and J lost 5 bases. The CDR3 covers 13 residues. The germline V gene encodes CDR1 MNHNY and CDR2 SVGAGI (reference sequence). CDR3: CASRRQGANEQYF. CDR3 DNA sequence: TGTGCCAGCAGGCGACAGGGTGCCAACGAGCAGTACTTC.

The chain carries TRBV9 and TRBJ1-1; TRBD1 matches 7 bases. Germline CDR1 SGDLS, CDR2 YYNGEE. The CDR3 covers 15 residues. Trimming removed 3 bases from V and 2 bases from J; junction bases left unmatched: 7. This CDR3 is CASSEQQGFNTEAFF. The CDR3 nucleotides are TGTGCCAGCAGCGAGCAACAGGGGTTTAACACTGAAGCTTTCTTT.

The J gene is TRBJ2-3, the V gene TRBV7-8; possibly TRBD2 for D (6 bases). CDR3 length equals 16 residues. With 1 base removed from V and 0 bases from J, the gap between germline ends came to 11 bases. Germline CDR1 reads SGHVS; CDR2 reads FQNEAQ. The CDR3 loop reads CASSLDPGLSTDTQYF. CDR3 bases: TGTGCCAGCAGCTTAGACCCGGGACTTAGCACAGATACGCAGTATTTT.

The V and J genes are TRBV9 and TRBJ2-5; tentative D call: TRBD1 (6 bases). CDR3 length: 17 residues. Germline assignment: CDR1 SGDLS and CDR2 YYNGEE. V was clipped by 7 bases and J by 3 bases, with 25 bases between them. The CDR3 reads CASREKRTGPSKETQYF. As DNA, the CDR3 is TGTGCCAGCCGCGAAAAAAGAACAGGGCCCTCAAAAGAGACCCAGTACTTC.

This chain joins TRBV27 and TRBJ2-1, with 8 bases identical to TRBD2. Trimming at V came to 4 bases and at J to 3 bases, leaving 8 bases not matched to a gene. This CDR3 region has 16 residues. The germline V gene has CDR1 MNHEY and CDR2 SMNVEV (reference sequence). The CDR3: CASSSSAGVVYNEQFF. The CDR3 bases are TGTGCCAGCAGTTCATCAGCGGGGGTGGTCTACAATGAGCAGTTCTTC.

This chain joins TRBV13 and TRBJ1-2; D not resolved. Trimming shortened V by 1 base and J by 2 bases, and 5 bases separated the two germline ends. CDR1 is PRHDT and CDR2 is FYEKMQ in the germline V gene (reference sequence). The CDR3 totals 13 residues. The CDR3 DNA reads TGTGCCAGCAGCTTAGTCAGGAACTATGGCTACACCTTC. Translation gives CASSLVRNYGYTF.

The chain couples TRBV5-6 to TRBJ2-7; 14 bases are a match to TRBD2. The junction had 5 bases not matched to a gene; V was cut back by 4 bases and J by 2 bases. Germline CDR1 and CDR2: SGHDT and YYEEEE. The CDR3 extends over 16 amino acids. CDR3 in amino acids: CASSGTSGSVAYEQYF. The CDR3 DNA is TGTGCCAGCAGCGGGACTAGCGGGAGCGTGGCCTACGAGCAGTACTTC.

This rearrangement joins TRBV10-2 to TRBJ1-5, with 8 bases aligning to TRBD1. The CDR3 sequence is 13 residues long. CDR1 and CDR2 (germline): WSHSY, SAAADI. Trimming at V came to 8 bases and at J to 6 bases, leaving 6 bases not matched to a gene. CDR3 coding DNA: TGCGCCAGCTCACAGGGGGTGGCTCAGCCCCAGCATTTT. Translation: CASSQGVAQPQHF.

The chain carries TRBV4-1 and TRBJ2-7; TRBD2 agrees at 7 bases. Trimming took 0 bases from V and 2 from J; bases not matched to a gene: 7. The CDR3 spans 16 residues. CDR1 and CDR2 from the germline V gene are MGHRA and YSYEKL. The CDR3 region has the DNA TGCGCCAGCAGCCAAGATTTGCGGGAGATACCCTACGAGCAGTACTTC. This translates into CASSQDLREIPYEQYF.

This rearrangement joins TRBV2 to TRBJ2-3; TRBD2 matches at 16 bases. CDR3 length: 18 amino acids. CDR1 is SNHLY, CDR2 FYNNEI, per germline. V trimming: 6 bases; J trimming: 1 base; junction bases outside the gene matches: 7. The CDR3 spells CASRKEGLAGGGTDTQYF. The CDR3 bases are TGTGCCAGCAGGAAGGAGGGACTAGCGGGAGGGGGCACAGATACGCAGTATTTT.

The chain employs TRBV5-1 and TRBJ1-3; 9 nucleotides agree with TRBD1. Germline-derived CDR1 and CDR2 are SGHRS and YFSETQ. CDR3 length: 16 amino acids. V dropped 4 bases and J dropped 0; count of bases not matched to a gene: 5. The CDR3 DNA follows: TGCGCCAGCAGCCGGGACAGGGCGAGCTCTGGAAACACCATATATTTT. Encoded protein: CASSRDRASSGNTIYF.

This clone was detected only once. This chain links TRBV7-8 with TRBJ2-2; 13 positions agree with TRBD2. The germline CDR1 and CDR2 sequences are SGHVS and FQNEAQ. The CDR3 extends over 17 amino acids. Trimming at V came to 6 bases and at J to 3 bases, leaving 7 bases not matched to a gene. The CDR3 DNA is TGTGCCAGCAGTGGGTACGGACTAGCGGGAGACACCGGGGAGCTGTTTTTT. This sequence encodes CASSGYGLAGDTGELFF.

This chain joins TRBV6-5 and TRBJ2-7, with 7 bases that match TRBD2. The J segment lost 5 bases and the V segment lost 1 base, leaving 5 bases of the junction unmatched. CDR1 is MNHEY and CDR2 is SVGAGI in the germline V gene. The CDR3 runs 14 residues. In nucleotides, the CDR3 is TGTGCCAGCAGTTACTATCCTAGCGGCCACGAGCAGTACTTC. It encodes CASSYYPSGHEQYF.

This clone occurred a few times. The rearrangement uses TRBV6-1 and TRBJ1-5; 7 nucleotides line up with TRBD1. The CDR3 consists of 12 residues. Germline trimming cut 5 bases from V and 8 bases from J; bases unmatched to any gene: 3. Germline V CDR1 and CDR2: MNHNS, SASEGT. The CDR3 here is CASSRTGEPQHF. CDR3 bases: TGTGCCAGCAGTCGTACAGGGGAGCCCCAGCATTTT.

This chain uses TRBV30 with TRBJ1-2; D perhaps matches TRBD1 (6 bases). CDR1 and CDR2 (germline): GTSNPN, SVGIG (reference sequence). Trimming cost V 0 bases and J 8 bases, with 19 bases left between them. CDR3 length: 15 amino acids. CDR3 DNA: TGTGCCTGGAGTGTACAAGGCGGGGGGGCGGGGGGCTACACCTTC. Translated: CAWSVQGGGAGGYTF.

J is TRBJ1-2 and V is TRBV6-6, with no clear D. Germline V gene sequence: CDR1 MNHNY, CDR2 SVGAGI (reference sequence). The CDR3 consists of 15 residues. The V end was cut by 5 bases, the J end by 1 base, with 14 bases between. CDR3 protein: CASSLTAVGNYGYTF. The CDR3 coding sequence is TGTGCCAGCAGTCTTACAGCAGTCGGTAACTATGGCTACACCTTC.

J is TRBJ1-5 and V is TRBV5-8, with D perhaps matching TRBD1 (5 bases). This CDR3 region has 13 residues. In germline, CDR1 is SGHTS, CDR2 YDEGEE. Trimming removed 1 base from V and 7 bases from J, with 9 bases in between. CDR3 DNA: TGTGCCAGCAGCTTGACAGGAATACAGCCCCAGCATTTT. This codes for CASSLTGIQPQHF.

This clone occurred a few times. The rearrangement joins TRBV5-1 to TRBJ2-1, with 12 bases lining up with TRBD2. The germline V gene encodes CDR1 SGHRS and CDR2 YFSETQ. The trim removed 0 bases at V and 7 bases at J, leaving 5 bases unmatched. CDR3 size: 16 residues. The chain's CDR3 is CASSLATSGRMNEQFF. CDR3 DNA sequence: TGCGCCAGCAGCTTGGCTACTAGCGGGAGGATGAATGAGCAGTTCTTC.

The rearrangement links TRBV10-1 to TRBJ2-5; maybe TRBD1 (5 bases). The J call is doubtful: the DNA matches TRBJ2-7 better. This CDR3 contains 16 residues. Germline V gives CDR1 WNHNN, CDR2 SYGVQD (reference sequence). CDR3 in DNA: TGCGCCAGCAGTGAGTCAATAGGGGCAGCCATGAACGAGCAGTACTTC. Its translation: CASSESIGAAMNEQYF.